This TCR beta chain appears in the sequencing data of a study of CD8+ T cells in alopecia areata. Overall study context: Severity scores in treated patients reflected the percentage of scalp affected. Findings of the study overall: Given one nonresponder, whether baseline CD8+ expansion relates to response remains uncertain.

The V gene end was trimmed by 8 bases and the J gene end by 9 bases; junction bases not matched to a gene: 10. Per the germline V gene, CDR1 is SNHLY and CDR2 is FYNNEI. This CDR3 has 14 residues. The sample's treatment: oral pan-JAK inhibitor, 5-10 mg twice daily. As part of sample collection, lesional scalp punch biopsies and peripheral blood were taken from alopecia areata patients. Note on this clone: No antigen is known for it.

In each case, RNA was isolated and then reverse transcribed into cDNA as the sequencing template. Here immunoSEQ multiplex PCR was the method, and the copy in TCRdb shows in-frame clones only, minus some. In the table there are approximately 160,000 clones, 50% to 65% of which are singletons. V is TRBV2 and J is TRBJ1-6; 7 nucleotides agree with TRBD1. The sequencing here drew on CD4+ T cells sorted from blood, taken at week 24, from a patient treated with tofacitinib. This receptor was obtained from a human donor with alopecia areata. The CDR3 protein is CASATDRAGSPLHF. DNA for the CDR3: TGTGCCAGCGCTACTGACAGGGCAGGTTCACCCCTCCACTTT.